This T cell receptor (beta chain) was retrieved from a study of blood T cell repertoires in COVID-19. About the research overall: Acute and convalescent COVID-19 specimens originated in the United States, Italy and Spain. PBMCs, B-cell-depleted T cells, or T cells were the source of the cDNA or gDNA that made up the material.

Assay used: immunoSEQ multiplex PCR; TCRdb lists only in-frame clones, some missing. The sample records about 40,000 clones, under 80% being singletons. V was clipped by 0 bases and J by 5 bases, with 11 bases between them. The germline gives CDR1 SGHRS, CDR2 YFSETQ. The CDR3 is 14 amino acids. The TCR sequence derives from an elderly man with acute or convalescent COVID-19. This rearrangement joins TRBV5-1 to TRBJ1-1; no clear D gene. The source material was peripheral blood. CDR3 residues: CASSLVGRETEAFF. As DNA, the CDR3 is TGCGCCAGCAGCTTGGTAGGGAGGGAAACTGAAGCTTTCTTT. The full variable domain, rest sourced from reference TRBV5-1 and TRBJ1-1, is KAGVTQTPRYLIKTRGQQVTLSCSPISGHRSVSWYQQTPGQGLQFLFEYFSETQRNKGNFPGRFSGRQFSNSRSEMNVSTLELGDSALYLCASSLVGRETEAFFGQGTRLTVV.